Listed below are T cell receptor beta chains from one sample, sequenced in a study of blood T cell repertoires in COVID-19. Method: immunoSEQ multiplex PCR; TCRdb's copy keeps in-frame clones and lacks some. The sample consists of over 65,000 clones, 81% of them appearing once. The sequenced sample consisted of peripheral blood. The receptors stem from a man older than 75 with acute or convalescent COVID-19. Each CDR3 is given with its conserved first and last residue. D genes are given only for firm matches. Clone size is not always given. Where it is, it says once, few, many or a class for expanded clones.

abundance: .; j_gene: TRBJ2-6; v_gene: TRBV13; d_gene: .; CDR3aa: CASSLGGSGGANVLTF; CDR3nt: TGTGCCAGCAGCTTGGGTGGGAGCGGTGGGGCCAACGTCCTGACTTTC
abundance: few; j_gene: TRBJ2-7; v_gene: TRBV2; d_gene: .; CDR3aa: CASSDYLKQYF; CDR3nt: TGTGCCAGCAGTGACTATTTAAAGCAGTACTTC
abundance: once; j_gene: TRBJ2-1; v_gene: TRBV5-1; d_gene: TRBD1; CDR3aa: CASSLGQGPYNEQFF; CDR3nt: TGCGCCAGCAGCCTGGGACAGGGCCCCTACAATGAGCAGTTCTTC
abundance: .; j_gene: TRBJ2-5; v_gene: TRBV5-1; d_gene: .; CDR3aa: CASSLASQRETQYF; CDR3nt: TGCGCCAGCAGCTTGGCCTCACAGAGAGAGACCCAGTACTTC
abundance: .; j_gene: TRBJ1-1; v_gene: TRBV2; d_gene: .; CDR3aa: CASIRREARTEAFF; CDR3nt: TGTGCCAGCATCAGAAGGGAGGCAAGGACTGAAGCTTTCTTT
abundance: .; j_gene: TRBJ1-2; v_gene: TRBV5-6; d_gene: .; CDR3aa: CASSQGGTRTNYGYTF; CDR3nt: TGTGCCAGCAGCCAGGGCGGAACCCGAACTAACTATGGCTACACCTTC
abundance: .; j_gene: TRBJ2-7; v_gene: TRBV6-5; d_gene: TRBD1; CDR3aa: CASSYGTGATYEQYF; CDR3nt: TGTGCCAGCAGTTACGGGACAGGGGCGACCTACGAGCAGTACTTC
abundance: .; j_gene: TRBJ1-6; v_gene: TRBV30; d_gene: TRBD1; CDR3aa: CAWSNGWTGGSPLHF; CDR3nt: TGTGCCTGGAGTAACGGATGGACAGGGGGATCACCCCTCCACTTT
abundance: .; j_gene: TRBJ2-2; v_gene: TRBV6-5; d_gene: .; CDR3aa: CASSYDRAGTGELFF; CDR3nt: TGTGCCAGCAGTTACGATAGGGCGGGGACCGGGGAGCTGTTTTTT
abundance: .; j_gene: TRBJ1-5; v_gene: TRBV7-9; d_gene: .; CDR3aa: CASSLDPEPQHF; CDR3nt: TGTGCCAGCAGCTTAGACCCGGAGCCCCAGCATTTT
abundance: .; j_gene: TRBJ1-1; v_gene: TRBV7-2; d_gene: TRBD1; CDR3aa: CASSLTTGMNTEAFF; CDR3nt: TGTGCCAGCAGCCTGACGACAGGGATGAACACTGAAGCTTTCTTT
abundance: .; j_gene: TRBJ1-4; v_gene: TRBV3-1/TRBV3-2; d_gene: TRBD1; CDR3aa: CASSPRDREQLFF; CDR3nt: TGTGCCAGCAGCCCCCGGGACAGGGAACAACTGTTTTTT
abundance: .; j_gene: TRBJ2-7; v_gene: TRBV5-1; d_gene: TRBD2; CDR3aa: CASSLLGLAIASYEQYF; CDR3nt: TGCGCCAGCAGCCTCTTGGGACTAGCTATCGCATCCTACGAGCAGTACTTC
abundance: once; j_gene: TRBJ1-2; v_gene: TRBV29-1; d_gene: .; CDR3aa: CTTTKKGQNYGYTF; CDR3nt: TGCACCACTACCAAAAAAGGACAGAACTATGGCTACACCTTC
abundance: .; j_gene: TRBJ2-1; v_gene: TRBV7-9; d_gene: TRBD2; CDR3aa: CASSLLAGAYNEQFF; CDR3nt: TGTGCCAGCAGCTTACTAGCGGGAGCATACAATGAGCAGTTCTTC
abundance: .; j_gene: TRBJ2-5; v_gene: TRBV27; d_gene: .; CDR3aa: CASRSESIVLGTQYF; CDR3nt: TGTGCCAGCAGGTCGGAGTCCATAGTACTGGGGACCCAGTACTTC
abundance: .; j_gene: TRBJ1-1; v_gene: TRBV4-3; d_gene: .; CDR3aa: CASSLAEGGPEAFF; CDR3nt: TGCGCCAGCAGCCTTGCGGAGGGGGGGCCTGAAGCTTTCTTT
abundance: .; j_gene: TRBJ2-7; v_gene: TRBV11-1; d_gene: .; CDR3aa: CASSLIRGEQYF; CDR3nt: TGTGCCAGCAGCTTAATTAGGGGCGAGCAGTACTTC
abundance: .; j_gene: TRBJ2-6; v_gene: TRBV7-9; d_gene: TRBD1; CDR3aa: CASSEQGAVGANVLTF; CDR3nt: TGTGCCAGCAGCGAACAGGGGGCAGTTGGGGCCAACGTCCTGACTTTC
abundance: .; j_gene: TRBJ2-7; v_gene: TRBV28; d_gene: TRBD2; CDR3aa: CASSSTSGNDYEQYF; CDR3nt: TGTGCCAGCAGTTCGACTAGCGGGAACGACTACGAGCAGTACTTC
abundance: .; j_gene: TRBJ2-7; v_gene: TRBV7-2; d_gene: TRBD1; CDR3aa: CASSPGQGDYEQYF; CDR3nt: TGTGCCAGCAGCCCTGGACAGGGGGACTACGAGCAGTACTTC
abundance: .; j_gene: TRBJ1-3; v_gene: TRBV2; d_gene: .; CDR3aa: CASILTPLQGSGNTIYF; CDR3nt: TGTGCCAGCATTCTCACACCTCTACAGGGCTCTGGAAACACCATATATTTT
abundance: .; j_gene: TRBJ2-1; v_gene: TRBV29-1; d_gene: .; CDR3aa: CSGTTRYSNYNEQFF; CDR3nt: TGCAGCGGAACCACCCGGTACTCCAACTACAATGAGCAGTTCTTC
abundance: few; j_gene: TRBJ1-5; v_gene: TRBV19; d_gene: .; CDR3aa: CASSRDAGRSNQPQHF; CDR3nt: TGTGCCAGTAGCCGAGACGCGGGCAGAAGCAATCAGCCCCAGCATTTT
abundance: once; j_gene: TRBJ2-1; v_gene: TRBV11-1; d_gene: .; CDR3aa: CASSPSYNEQFF; CDR3nt: TGTGCCAGCAGCCCCAGTTACAATGAGCAGTTCTTC
abundance: .; j_gene: TRBJ2-2; v_gene: TRBV5-1; d_gene: .; CDR3aa: CASSISQGAGELFF; CDR3nt: TGCGCCAGCAGCATATCACAGGGCGCCGGGGAGCTGTTTTTT
abundance: .; j_gene: TRBJ2-3; v_gene: TRBV6-5; d_gene: .; CDR3aa: CASGGSSTDTQYF; CDR3nt: TGTGCCAGCGGGGGGTCTAGCACAGATACGCAGTATTTT
abundance: .; j_gene: TRBJ2-7; v_gene: TRBV12-5; d_gene: .; CDR3aa: CASGAGDEQYF; CDR3nt: TGTGCTAGTGGTGCAGGGGACGAGCAGTACTTC
abundance: .; j_gene: TRBJ2-1; v_gene: TRBV11-2; d_gene: TRBD1; CDR3aa: CASSLTRSAGTGGREQFF; CDR3nt: TGTGCCAGCAGCTTAACAAGGAGTGCCGGGACAGGGGGTAGGGAGCAGTTCTTC
abundance: few; j_gene: TRBJ2-1; v_gene: TRBV24-1; d_gene: TRBD1; CDR3aa: CATSDIAGQGTGNEQFF; CDR3nt: TGTGCCACCAGTGACATTGCGGGACAGGGGACGGGCAATGAGCAGTTCTTC
abundance: .; j_gene: TRBJ2-5; v_gene: TRBV6-2/TRBV6-3; d_gene: .; CDR3aa: CASSLGGTQYF; CDR3nt: TGTGCCAGCAGCCTCGGTGGGACCCAGTACTTC
abundance: .; j_gene: TRBJ1-3; v_gene: TRBV18; d_gene: TRBD1; CDR3aa: CASSPVMVQGARGNTIYF; CDR3nt: TGTGCCAGCTCACCAGTAATGGTACAGGGGGCGCGAGGAAACACCATATATTTT
abundance: .; j_gene: TRBJ2-1; v_gene: TRBV24-1; d_gene: .; CDR3aa: CATSDLGGARYNEQFF; CDR3nt: TGTGCCACCAGTGATTTAGGGGGGGCTCGGTACAATGAGCAGTTCTTC
abundance: once; j_gene: TRBJ1-1; v_gene: TRBV11-1; d_gene: .; CDR3aa: CASSRGTGDAEAFF; CDR3nt: TGTGCCAGCAGCCGGGGGACGGGAGACGCTGAAGCTTTCTTT
abundance: few; j_gene: TRBJ2-5; v_gene: TRBV29-1; d_gene: .; CDR3aa: CSAPDYQETQYF; CDR3nt: TGCAGCGCTCCGGACTACCAAGAGACCCAGTACTTC
abundance: .; j_gene: TRBJ2-7; v_gene: TRBV5-1; d_gene: TRBD1; CDR3aa: CASSLAGGQGSYEQYF; CDR3nt: TGCGCCAGCAGCTTGGCCGGAGGACAGGGCTCCTACGAGCAGTACTTC
abundance: .; j_gene: TRBJ2-1; v_gene: TRBV6-6; d_gene: .; CDR3aa: CASSYGSRSYNEQFF; CDR3nt: TGTGCCAGCAGTTACGGGAGCAGATCCTACAATGAGCAGTTCTTC
abundance: .; j_gene: TRBJ1-3; v_gene: TRBV11-2; d_gene: .; CDR3aa: CASSFLGLIDTIYF; CDR3nt: TGTGCCAGCAGCTTTTTGGGACTAATAGACACCATATATTTT
abundance: .; j_gene: TRBJ2-3; v_gene: TRBV9; d_gene: .; CDR3aa: CASSVLAGAADTQYF; CDR3nt: TGTGCCAGCAGCGTATTGGCGGGGGCGGCAGATACGCAGTATTTT
abundance: .; j_gene: TRBJ2-4; v_gene: TRBV2; d_gene: .; CDR3aa: CASTGKNIQYF; CDR3nt: TGTGCCAGCACCGGCAAAAACATTCAGTACTTC
abundance: .; j_gene: TRBJ2-7; v_gene: TRBV4-2; d_gene: .; CDR3aa: CASSQDPGSQHEQYF; CDR3nt: TGTGCCAGCAGCCAAGATCCGGGGAGCCAACACGAGCAGTACTTC
abundance: .; j_gene: TRBJ2-3; v_gene: TRBV7-3; d_gene: .; CDR3aa: CASSPVGSGWGDTQYF; CDR3nt: TGTGCCAGCAGCCCAGTGGGTAGCGGATGGGGAGATACGCAGTATTTT
abundance: few; j_gene: TRBJ2-1; v_gene: TRBV3-1/TRBV3-2; d_gene: TRBD2; CDR3aa: CASSQGVTSGYNEQFF; CDR3nt: TGTGCCAGCAGCCAAGGGGTCACTAGCGGGTACAATGAGCAGTTCTTC
abundance: .; j_gene: TRBJ2-1; v_gene: TRBV5-1; d_gene: TRBD2; CDR3aa: CASSLTGGAYNEQFF; CDR3nt: TGCGCCAGCAGCTTGACGGGAGGTGCCTACAATGAGCAGTTCTTC
abundance: few; j_gene: TRBJ2-1; v_gene: TRBV4-3; d_gene: TRBD2; CDR3aa: CASSPGTSSYNEQFF; CDR3nt: TGCGCCAGCAGCCCGGGGACTAGCTCCTACAATGAGCAGTTCTTC
abundance: .; j_gene: TRBJ2-5; v_gene: TRBV24-1; d_gene: TRBD1; CDR3aa: CATSEFTGVGETQYF; CDR3nt: TGTGCCACCAGTGAATTCACAGGGGTGGGGGAGACCCAGTACTTC